A selection of T cell receptor beta chains follows, all from one sample in a study of shared clonotypes between healthy human individuals. Sequenced by immunoSEQ multiplex PCR; TCRdb stores in-frame clones only, minus some. The sample consists of about 1.1 million clones, around 78% of them appearing once. Sequencing used memory CD4+ T cells from PBMCs. The receptors come from a man aged 18-30 years in good health. Some clones in this sample may be carry-over from other donors' samples. Each CDR3 is given without its conserved first and last residue. The D gene is left open where the match is weak.

D	V	CDR3
NA	TRBV13	ASSLDGVGNEQF
TRBD1	TRBV5-1	ASSQPGTVGTDTQY
NA	TRBV6-1	ASTRTVTSTDTQY
NA	TRBV30	AWTEAEAYTQY
NA	TRBV20-1	SAVPIDTQY
NA	TRBV30	AWSFPEGPQF
TRBD1	TRBV18	ASSSDRVPSSPLH
NA	TRBV30	AWSVQWRNTEAF
NA	TRBV29-1	SAAPGTNEQY
NA	TRBV10-3	AISSRLGSSYNEQF
NA	TRBV13	ASSSAGIGELF
NA	TRBV6-1	ASSEWTEAF
NA	TRBV19	ASSHTYSNQPQH
NA	TRBV6-5	ASRGWGRYEQY
TRBD1	TRBV13	ASSLGTGNPEKLF
NA	TRBV7-9	ASSLTSQRADTQY
TRBD1	TRBV2	ASSEEQGPKLGGYT